One sample yielded the 16 T cell receptor beta chains listed below, sequenced in a study of shared clonotypes between healthy human individuals. Assay: immunoSEQ multiplex PCR; the TCRdb copy retains only in-frame clones and omits some. The sample consists of around 700,000 clones, 72% of them appearing once. The specimen sequenced was memory CD4+ T cells sorted from blood. The subset is: CD45RA-negative fraction. The receptor source for this set is a young woman in good health.

This chain uses TRBV5-4 with TRBJ2-3, with D perhaps matching TRBD2 (6 bases). Looked up from germline, CDR1 is SGHNT and CDR2 is YYREEE (reference sequence). V lost 1 base to trimming and J lost 2 bases, with 11 bases between them. The CDR3 totals 15 residues. CDR3 region: CASSLTSRDTDTQYF. As DNA, the CDR3 is TGTGCCAGCAGCTTGACTAGCAGGGACACAGATACGCAGTATTTT.

In its sample, this clone was seen a few times. Other DNA sequences within the sample encode an identical CDR3. The chain couples TRBV5-1 to TRBJ2-1; no clear D. CDR3 length equals 15 residues. In germline, CDR1 is SGHRS, CDR2 YFSETQ. V gave up 1 base and J gave up 1 base, with 9 bases separating them. DNA for the CDR3: TGCGCCAGCAGCTTGAGTAGTGGATCCTACAATGAGCAGTTCTTC. It specifies CASSLSSGSYNEQFF. Drawing the rest from reference TRBV5-1 and TRBJ2-1, the complete variable domain is KAGVTQTPRYLIKTRGQQVTLSCSPISGHRSVSWYQQTPGQGLQFLFEYFSETQRNKGNFPGRFSGRQFSNSRSEMNVSTLELGDSALYLCASSLSSGSYNEQFFGPGTRLTVL.

This clone was detected a few times. The CDR3 DNA reads as TGTGCCAGCAGCCGATCAGGGGTCCCGGTCCTCACCATATATTTT. It specifies CASSRSGVPVLTIYF. The chain has TRBV6-1 and TRBJ1-3, with a tentative D call TRBD1 (6 bases). Germline-derived CDR1 and CDR2 are MNHNS and SASEGT. Trimming cost V 6 bases and J 9 bases, with 21 bases left between them. The CDR3 extends over 15 amino acids.

V gene TRBV15 combines with J gene TRBJ2-1, with 7 bases that match TRBD2. Germline trimming cut 1 base from V and 10 bases from J; bases unmatched to any gene: 10. CDR1 and CDR2 from the germline V gene are LNHNV and YYDKDF (reference sequence). This CDR3 region has 15 residues. As DNA, the CDR3 is TGTGCCACCAGCAGAGTGGGGGGAGGGCCTCCCGAGCAGTTCTTC. Its translation: CATSRVGGGPPEQFF.

The V call is TRBV7-9, the J call TRBJ2-1, with 11 bases lining up with TRBD1. The V gene end was trimmed by 5 bases and the J gene end by 8 bases; junction bases not matched to a gene: 8. This CDR3 contains 15 residues. The V gene's germline CDR1 is SEHNR and CDR2 FQNEAQ (reference sequence). The DNA of the CDR3 is TGTGCCAGCAGCCGCCGGGACAGGGGGAGGTATGAGCAGTTCTTC. Its translation: CASSRRDRGRYEQFF.

The genes are TRBV7-2 and TRBJ1-5; tentatively, D is TRBD1 (5 bases). V was pared by 5 bases and J by 9 bases, with 20 bases between. The CDR3 is 15 residues long. Germline-derived CDR1 and CDR2 are SGHTA and FQGNSA. CDR3 in DNA: TGTGCCAGCAGCACCCCGGACATCCTAGCAAGGCCCCAGCATTTT. It codes for CASSTPDILARPQHF.

The rearrangement uses TRBV7-3 and TRBJ2-6; D is possibly TRBD1 or TRBD2 (6 bases each). The V gene lost 7 bases and the J gene lost 0 bases, with 13 bases spanning the gap. Germline CDR1 is SGHTA and CDR2 is FQGTGA. The CDR3 runs 16 residues. The CDR3 reads CASTEGGHSGANVLTF. The CDR3 DNA follows: TGTGCCAGCACAGAGGGGGGACACTCTGGGGCCAACGTCCTGACTTTC.

The V and J genes are TRBV18 and TRBJ2-5; unclear D gene. Germline V lookup: CDR1 KGHSH, CDR2 LQKENI. The CDR3 spans 12 residues. V gave up 6 bases and J gave up 9 bases, with 14 bases separating them. The CDR3 loop is CASSPVVTAQYF. The CDR3 coding sequence is TGTGCCAGCTCGCCGGTCGTGACGGCCCAGTACTTC.

This rearrangement joins TRBV7-9 to TRBJ2-5; TRBD2 matches at 13 bases. The CDR3 consists of 17 residues. Looked up from germline, CDR1 is SEHNR and CDR2 is FQNEAQ (reference sequence). Unmatched junction bases numbered 7, after V lost 1 base and J lost 5 bases. This CDR3 reads CASSLGTSGSLGETQYF. DNA of the CDR3: TGTGCCAGCAGCTTAGGGACTAGCGGGAGTTTAGGGGAGACCCAGTACTTC.

This rearrangement joins TRBV6-6 to TRBJ2-5; 10 bases line up with TRBD1. CDR3 size: 15 residues. V lost 5 bases, J lost 8 bases, and 11 bases stayed unmatched. CDR1 is MNHNY and CDR2 is SVGAGI in the germline V gene (reference sequence). The CDR3 bases are TGTGCCAGCAGTGAGACAGGGGGCTCCTTTGGCACCCAGTACTTC. Its protein product is CASSETGGSFGTQYF.

In its sample, this clone was seen a few times. The same CDR3 is also encoded by other DNA sequences in this sample. The V and J genes are TRBV30 and TRBJ1-5; no definite D call. This CDR3 spans 15 amino acids. Germline CDR1 and CDR2: GTSNPN and SVGIG (reference sequence). V dropped 2 bases and J dropped 1 base, with 12 bases sitting between them. CDR3 sequence reads: CAWSSGSSSNQPQHF. CDR3 DNA sequence: TGTGCCTGGAGTTCTGGCAGCTCCAGCAATCAGCCCCAGCATTTT.

DNA of the CDR3: TGTGCCAGCAGCTTAGAAGCCGCTCGCTTGGGAGGCTACACCTTC. Translation: CASSLEAARLGGYTF. This chain links TRBV7-9 with TRBJ1-2, with unresolved D. Per germline, CDR1 SEHNR and CDR2 FQNEAQ (reference sequence). CDR3 length: 15 amino acids. V was clipped by 1 base and J by 8 bases, with 17 bases between them.

The chain links TRBV6-1 to TRBJ2-6; no reliable D call. This CDR3 spans 16 amino acids. Germline CDR1 is MNHNS and CDR2 is SASEGT. Trimming removed 3 bases from V and 4 bases from J, with 13 bases in between. This chain's CDR3 is CASSEQYLGGANVLTF. Written as DNA, the CDR3 is TGTGCCAGCAGTGAGCAGTACCTTGGCGGGGCCAACGTCCTGACTTTC.

The gene calls are TRBV19 and TRBJ1-5, with 7 positions matching TRBD1. J was trimmed by 4 bases and V by 10 bases; bases with no gene match: 7. The CDR3 covers 13 residues. CDR1 LNHDA and CDR2 SQIVND come from the germline V gene (reference sequence). CDR3 amino acids: CATRDRVNQPQHF. In DNA, the CDR3 is TGTGCCACTAGAGACAGGGTGAATCAGCCCCAGCATTTT. The whole variable domain, remainder taken from reference TRBV19 and TRBJ1-5, is DGGITQSPKYLFRKEGQNVTLSCEQNLNHDAMYWYRQDPGQGLRLIYYSQIVNDFQKGDIAEGYSVSREKKESFPLTVTSAQKNPTAFYLCATRDRVNQPQHFGDGTRLSIL.

The gene calls are TRBV10-2 and TRBJ2-1, with D hard to call. This CDR3 is 15 amino acids long. From germline, CDR1 is WSHSY and CDR2 SAAADI. The V gene lost 6 bases and the J gene lost 4 bases, with 16 bases spanning the gap. CDR3 coding DNA: TGCGCCAGCAGACAGATGGGTATCGGGTACAATGAGCAGTTCTTC. The encoded protein is CASRQMGIGYNEQFF.

This chain uses TRBV5-1 with TRBJ1-1, with D uncertain. The germline gives CDR1 SGHRS, CDR2 YFSETQ. The CDR3 contains 12 residues. Trimming shortened V by 5 bases and J by 0 bases, and 5 bases separated the two germline ends. The CDR3 sequence is CASRQVNTEAFF. DNA for the CDR3: TGCGCCAGCAGACAAGTGAACACTGAAGCTTTCTTT.